The sequence of this T cell receptor (beta chain) was determined in a study of cytomegalovirus exposure and HLA in healthy donors. As for this clone: Its antigen is undetermined.

The V and J ends lost 4 bases and 2 bases respectively, with 16 bases between them. The germline gives CDR1 MGHRA, CDR2 YSYEKL. CDR3 size: 16 residues. Amplification used 60 Vbeta primers and 13 Jbeta primers. Original analysis: Later, tens of millions of unique TCR beta chains were counted in an analysis, and about 10 million of them were shared. Using immunoSEQ multiplex PCR, the repertoire was profiled, and TCRdb retains in-frame clones only, with some absent. V, J and clone size are taken as reported in that table, and D and trimming were inferred from the DNA itself. The data show roughly 180,000 clones, with roughly 9.5% seen just once and about 1.2% held by the top ten. Broader study findings: In a later analysis, common viral pathogens appeared linked to several of the most significant clusters.

This TCR derives from a woman in her twenties or thirties in good health and CMV-seropositive. Sequencing was done on a sample of PBMCs. V and J are TRBV4-1 and TRBJ2-3, with D perhaps TRBD2 (6 bases). CDR3 bases: TGCGCCAGCAGCCTAAACTTAGCGGCGGCCACAGATACGCAGTATTTT. Amino acid sequence: CASSLNLAAATDTQYF.